The clone carrying this T cell receptor beta chain is categorized as medium-sized (0.01 to 0.1%). The antigen is undetermined. Two independent pathologists confirmed no atypia in lung taken at least 2 cm from tumor. The sample belongs to a study of T cells in localized non-small cell lung cancer. The study's findings and limits: There were a median roughly 60 of the top 100 tumor clones appearing in adjacent lung. Uninvolved adjacent lung showed peak T cell clonality, exceeding tumor.

J gave up 9 bases and V 1 base, and 5 bases lay outside the gene matches. CDR3 size: 15 residues. Germline values: CDR1 SGHNT, CDR2 YENEEA. Produced via immunoSEQ multiplex PCR; TCRdb's table is partial and in-frame only. Seen here are over a thousand clones, 20% observed once, and the top ten hold approximately 22%. The material sequenced was normal lung tissue next to the tumor, taken before any cancer treatment. The TCR comes from a male donor at least 60 years old with stage II lung adenocarcinoma. The chain combines TRBV11-3 with TRBJ1-6, with TRBD1 matching 8 bases. The CDR3 sequence is CASSLVGTGTSPLHF. As DNA, the CDR3 is TGTGCCAGCAGCTTAGTGGGGACAGGAACTTCACCCCTCCACTTT.